Below, 18 T cell receptor beta chains from the same sample are listed, as sequenced in a study of T-cell reconstitution after alpha-beta-depleted transplantation in children. Using unique molecular identifiers, the investigators prepared the TCRbeta library. TCRdb fed the PCR reads into MiXCR, producing one record per CDR3 protein. The sample carries some 260,000 distinct CDR3 sequences, around 25% recorded once. The starting material was PBMCs, mostly from graft donor cells, obtained 360 days after TCRalphabeta/CD19-depleted stem cell transplant. The receptors were gathered from a female patient aged 2-15 years who had a stem cell transplant for congenital amegakaryocytic thrombocytopenia, so the T cells may come from the graft donor.

This clonotype showed up many times. This sequence joins TRBV10-3 and TRBJ2-1; the D is unclear. Germline lookup yields CDR1 ENHRY and CDR2 SYGVKD. The CDR3 is 14 residues long. V dropped 2 bases and J dropped 6 bases, with 11 bases sitting between them. In DNA, the CDR3 is TGTGCCATCAGTGAGCCTTACATAGGCAATGAGCAGTTCTTC. It yields the protein CAISEPYIGNEQFF.

Details on this clonotype: Being one base from a much bigger clone, this may be a read error. CDR3 coding DNA: TGCGCCAGCAGCCTGTGGACTAGCGTCCAAGAGACCCAGTACTTC. Translation: CASSLWTSVQETQYF. The chain recombines TRBV4-3 with TRBJ2-5, with 9 nucleotides matching TRBD2. V shed 4 bases and J 1 base; nucleotides not matched to a gene: 4. The CDR3 sequence is 15 residues long. The V gene's germline CDR1 is LGHNA and CDR2 YSLEER.

The sample holds many counts of this clonotype. The chain combines TRBV7-9 with TRBJ2-2; possibly TRBD2 for D (6 bases). This CDR3 is 16 amino acids long. Germline loops: CDR1 SEHNR, CDR2 FQNEAQ (reference sequence). V lost 5 bases and J 5 bases, leaving 18 bases between the germline ends. DNA of the CDR3: TGTGCCAGCAGCGAGACGCCGGGACTCACAACCGGGGAGCTGTTTTTT. This translates into CASSETPGLTTGELFF.

Here the CDR3 DNA reads TGCGCCAGCAGCTTGTTCGGGACAGGGCAAGAGACCCAGTACTTC. This encodes CASSLFGTGQETQYF. The chain links TRBV5-1 to TRBJ2-5; 9 bases match TRBD1. CDR1 is SGHRS, CDR2 YFSETQ, per germline. Losses at the gene ends were 1 base for V and 2 bases for J; bases not matched to a gene: 3. The CDR3 extends over 15 amino acids.

The CDR3 region has the DNA TGTGCCATCAGTGACCCCGGTCGCGGGGGCTACACCTTC. It is translated as CAISDPGRGGYTF. The chain combines TRBV10-3 with TRBJ1-2, with no clear D. V was cut by 3 bases and J by 8 bases, with 13 bases left in between. CDR1 and CDR2 from the germline V gene are ENHRY and SYGVKD. This CDR3 region has 13 residues.

The chain joins TRBV5-6 to TRBJ2-5, with TRBD2 matching 11 bases. Germline trimming cut 7 bases from V and 4 bases from J; bases unmatched to any gene: 15. CDR1 and CDR2 from the germline V gene are SGHDT and YYEEEE. This CDR3 has 17 residues. The CDR3 sequence is CASGYSGGALWGETQYF. DNA for the CDR3: TGTGCCAGCGGATATAGCGGGGGGGCTCTCTGGGGAGAGACCCAGTACTTC.

The chain employs TRBV11-2 and TRBJ2-5; no firm D call. Germline CDR1 and CDR2: SGHAT and FQNNGV. This CDR3 contains 13 residues. V lost 1 base and J 5 bases, leaving 8 bases between the germline ends. DNA of the CDR3: TGTGCCAGCAGCTTAGGCAGGTCGGAGACCCAGTACTTC. It yields the protein CASSLGRSETQYF.

This clonotype turned up a few times. This rearrangement joins TRBV3-1 to TRBJ2-3; D is unresolved. The CDR3 loop spans 14 amino acids. In germline, CDR1 is LGHDT, CDR2 YNNKEL (reference sequence). Trimming removed 4 bases at V and 5 bases at J, with 13 bases between. The CDR3 coding sequence is TGTGCCAGCAGCCGAGGCCAGGTTAGAGATACGCAGTATTTT. Its translation: CASSRGQVRDTQYF.

The V and J genes are TRBV12-3 or TRBV12-4 and TRBJ2-2; 9 nucleotides match TRBD2. V lost 3 bases and J lost 2; bases outside the gene matches: 13. CDR3 length equals 19 residues. The CDR3, as DNA: TGTGCCAGCAGTTTCGATGTTTGGCTAGCGGGGCAAAACACCGGGGAGCTGTTTTTT. Protein sequence: CASSFDVWLAGQNTGELFF.

This clonotype was counted ten times or more. This chain connects TRBV5-1 to TRBJ2-7, with D unclear. CDR1 and CDR2 from the germline V gene are SGHRS and YFSETQ. Trimming removed 1 base from V and 7 bases from J, with 9 bases in between. This CDR3 has 12 amino acids. DNA of the CDR3: TGCGCCAGCAGCTTGAACTGGGCGGAGCAGTACTTC. As protein: CASSLNWAEQYF.

This clonotype was counted only a few times. V and J are TRBV28 and TRBJ2-7, with no clear D. The CDR3 consists of 14 residues. Germline lookup yields CDR1 MDHEN and CDR2 SYDVKM. Trimming removed 4 bases at V and 4 bases at J, with 14 bases between. The CDR3 sequence: CASSSPMRKYEQYF. The CDR3 region has the DNA TGTGCCAGCAGTTCCCCCATGAGGAAGTACGAGCAGTACTTC. Complete variable domain (other parts from reference TRBV28 and TRBJ2-7): DVKVTQSSRYLVKRTGEKVFLECVQDMDHENMFWYRQDPGLGLRLIYFSYDVKMKEKGDIPEGYSVSREKKERFSLILESASTNQTSMYLCASSSPMRKYEQYFGPGTRLTVT.

This clonotype was seen more than once but under ten times. The chain combines TRBV2 with TRBJ1-1, with D tentatively TRBD1 (5 bases). Trimming left V 6 bases short and J 1 base short, with 18 bases between. The length of the CDR3 is 16 residues. Germline values: CDR1 SNHLY, CDR2 FYNNEI. For the CDR3, the DNA is TGTGCCAGCAGGGTCTATCTGGGACCTAGGAACACTGAAGCTTTCTTT. It codes for CASRVYLGPRNTEAFF.

As to this clonotype: A much larger clonotype is one base distant, so this may be a read error. The V gene is TRBV4-1, the J gene TRBJ2-7; tentatively, D is TRBD1 (6 bases). Germline V lookup: CDR1 MGHRA, CDR2 YSYEKL. The CDR3 loop spans 14 amino acids. The CDR3 here is CTSSQVAGVYEQYF. The DNA for the CDR3 is TGCACCAGCAGCCAAGTTGCAGGGGTCTACGAGCAGTACTTC.

This clonotype was observed a few times. The chain recombines TRBV11-2 with TRBJ2-1, with D perhaps TRBD1 (6 bases). Germline CDR1 SGHAT, CDR2 FQNNGV. Between the trimmed V and J ends, which lost 2 bases and 2 bases, there was a span of 19 bases. The CDR3 sequence is 18 residues long. Here the CDR3 reads CASSLSPGQKRPYNEQFF. The DNA for the CDR3 is TGTGCCAGCAGCTTAAGCCCGGGACAAAAGAGGCCCTACAATGAGCAGTTCTTC.

The gene calls are TRBV5-1 and TRBJ2-5; TRBD1 is a possible D gene (6 bases). Germline V gene sequence: CDR1 SGHRS, CDR2 YFSETQ. V was shortened by 2 bases and J by 0 bases, with 20 bases between the two germline ends. The CDR3 consists of 18 residues. The CDR3 region is CASSFSLAPRGYQETQYF. CDR3 coding DNA: TGCGCCAGCAGCTTCTCTCTAGCCCCGAGGGGGTACCAAGAGACCCAGTACTTC. Filled out from reference TRBV5-1 and TRBJ2-5, the complete variable domain reads KAGVTQTPRYLIKTRGQQVTLSCSPISGHRSVSWYQQTPGQGLQFLFEYFSETQRNKGNFPGRFSGRQFSNSRSEMNVSTLELGDSALYLCASSFSLAPRGYQETQYFGPGTRLLVL.

This clonotype was seen more than once but under ten times. The chain carries TRBV2 and TRBJ2-5, with D unresolved. Deletions cut 9 bases from V and 2 bases from J, with 10 bases between. The CDR3 length is 12 residues. Germline CDR1 is SNHLY and CDR2 is FYNNEI. CDR3 nucleotides: TGTGCCAGTGGACGGATACAAGAGACCCAGTACTTC. Translating it yields CASGRIQETQYF.

The rearrangement uses TRBV6-1 and TRBJ2-2; D unclear. Trimming took off 8 bases at V and 3 bases at J, with 13 bases between the two ends. This CDR3 comprises 14 residues. Germline V gene lookup returns CDR1 MNHNS and CDR2 SASEGT. CDR3 residues: CASEKNWDTGELFF. CDR3 nucleotide sequence: TGTGCCAGCGAAAAAAACTGGGACACCGGGGAGCTGTTTTTT.

The chain is built from TRBV2 and TRBJ1-5; the D gene is possibly TRBD1 (6 bases). Germline CDR1 SNHLY, CDR2 FYNNEI. This CDR3 has 15 amino acids. The V and J ends lost 4 bases and 0 bases respectively, with 10 bases between them. This chain's CDR3 is CASSGGQLSNQPQHF. The CDR3 bases are TGTGCCAGCAGTGGTGGACAGCTTAGCAATCAGCCCCAGCATTTT.